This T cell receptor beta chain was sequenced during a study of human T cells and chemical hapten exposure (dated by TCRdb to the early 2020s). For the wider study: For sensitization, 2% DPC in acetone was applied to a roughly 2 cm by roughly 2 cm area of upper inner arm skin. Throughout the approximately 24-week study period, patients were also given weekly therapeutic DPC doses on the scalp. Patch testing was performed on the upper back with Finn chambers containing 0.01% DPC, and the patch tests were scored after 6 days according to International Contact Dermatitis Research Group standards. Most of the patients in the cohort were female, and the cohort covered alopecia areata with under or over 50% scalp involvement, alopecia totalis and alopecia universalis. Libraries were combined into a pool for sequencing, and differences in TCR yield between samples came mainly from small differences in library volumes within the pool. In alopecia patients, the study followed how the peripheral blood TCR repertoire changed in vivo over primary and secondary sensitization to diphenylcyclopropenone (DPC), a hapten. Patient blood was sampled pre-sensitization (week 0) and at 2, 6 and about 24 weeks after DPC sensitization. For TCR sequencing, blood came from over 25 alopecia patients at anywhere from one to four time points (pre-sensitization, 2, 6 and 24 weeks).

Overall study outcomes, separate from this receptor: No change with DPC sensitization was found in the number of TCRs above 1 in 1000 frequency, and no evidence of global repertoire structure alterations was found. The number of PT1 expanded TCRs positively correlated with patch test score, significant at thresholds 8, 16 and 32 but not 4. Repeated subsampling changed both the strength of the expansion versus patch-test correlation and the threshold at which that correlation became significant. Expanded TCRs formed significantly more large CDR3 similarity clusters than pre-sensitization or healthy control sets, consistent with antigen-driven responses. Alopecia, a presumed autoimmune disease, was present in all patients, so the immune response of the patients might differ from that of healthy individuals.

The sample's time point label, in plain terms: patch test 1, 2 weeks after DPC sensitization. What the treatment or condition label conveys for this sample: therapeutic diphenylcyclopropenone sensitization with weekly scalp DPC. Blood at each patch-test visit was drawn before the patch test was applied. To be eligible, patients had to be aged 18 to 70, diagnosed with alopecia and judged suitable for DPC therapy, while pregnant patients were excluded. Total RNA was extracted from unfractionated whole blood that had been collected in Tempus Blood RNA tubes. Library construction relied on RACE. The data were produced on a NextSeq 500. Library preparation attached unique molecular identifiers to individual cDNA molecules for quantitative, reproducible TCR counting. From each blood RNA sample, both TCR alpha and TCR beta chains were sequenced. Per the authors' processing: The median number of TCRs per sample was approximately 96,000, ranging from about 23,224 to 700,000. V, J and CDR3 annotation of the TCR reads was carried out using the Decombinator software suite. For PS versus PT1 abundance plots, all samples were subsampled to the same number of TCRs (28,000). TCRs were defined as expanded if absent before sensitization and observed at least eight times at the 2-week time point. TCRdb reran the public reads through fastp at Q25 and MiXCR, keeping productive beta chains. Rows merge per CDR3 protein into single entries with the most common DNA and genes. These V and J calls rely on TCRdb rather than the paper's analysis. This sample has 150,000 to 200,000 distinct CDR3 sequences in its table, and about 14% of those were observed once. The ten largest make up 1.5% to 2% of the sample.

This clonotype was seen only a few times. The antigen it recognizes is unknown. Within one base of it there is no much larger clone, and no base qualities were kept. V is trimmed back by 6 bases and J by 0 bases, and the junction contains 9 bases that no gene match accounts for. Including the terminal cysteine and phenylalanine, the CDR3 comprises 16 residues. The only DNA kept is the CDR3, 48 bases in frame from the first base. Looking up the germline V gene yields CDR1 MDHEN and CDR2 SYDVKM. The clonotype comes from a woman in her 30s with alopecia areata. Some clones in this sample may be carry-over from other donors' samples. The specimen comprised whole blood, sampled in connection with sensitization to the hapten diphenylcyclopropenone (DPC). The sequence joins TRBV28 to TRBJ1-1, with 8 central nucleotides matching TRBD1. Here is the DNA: TGTGCCAGCAGACACCGGACAGGGCGAATGAACACTGAAGCTTTCTTT. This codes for CASRHRTGRMNTEAFF.